This T cell receptor beta chain was found in a study of blood T cell repertoires in COVID-19. This clone has only one observation. Those enrolled in Seattle joined during active infection and were followed longitudinally afterward. Per the authors' pipeline: Reference gene primer amplification in the assay estimated nucleated cell counts. The assay was immunoSEQ multiplex PCR, and TCRdb's table has in-frame clones only and misses some. V, J and clone size were drawn from that table, and D and trimming were deduced from the DNA. This table holds some 400,000 clones, more than 75% found once. The length of the CDR3 is 15 residues. Per the germline V gene, CDR1 is SNHLY and CDR2 is FYNNEI. J lost 6 bases, V lost 6 bases, and 6 bases had no gene match.

Sequencing was carried out using peripheral blood. This sequence originates from a woman in her thirties with COVID-19, enrolled during active disease. This chain connects TRBV2 to TRBJ1-6; 9 nucleotides match TRBD1. CDR3 amino acids: CASSSGTGTNSPLHF. CDR3 sequence (DNA): TGTGCCAGCAGCTCCGGGACAGGGACTAATTCACCCCTCCACTTT.